This entry features one T cell receptor beta chain sequence. What it binds is unknown. In the same sample, other DNA sequences code for this CDR3. This record comes from a study of shared clonotypes between healthy human individuals. Study findings and constraints: It was expected that sequencing depth would affect clonotype sharing among donors. Researchers found naive subsets generally carried larger estimated richness than memory subsets. Unshared clonotypes carried lower generation probabilities than those common to all four donors.

There were no recent acute infections or vaccinations among the donors, who were healthy HIV-negative adults. Per the germline V gene, CDR1 is SSHAT and CDR2 is FNYEAQ (reference sequence). The V gene end was trimmed by 5 bases and the J gene end by 5 bases; junction bases not matched to a gene: 5. The CDR3 has 13 amino acids. Sequenced by immunoSEQ multiplex PCR; TCRdb stores in-frame clones only, minus some. Found here are some 2,500,000 clones, approximately 94% of them singletons; the top ten hold around 0.37%. J is TRBJ2-5 and V is TRBV7-7; TRBD1 matches at 7 bases. The sample taken for sequencing was naive CD4+ T cells from PBMCs. The subset was: CD45RA+ positively selected. The receptor's source is a man aged 18 to 30 in good health. Some clones in this sample may be carry-over from other donors' samples. As DNA, the CDR3 is TGTGCCAGCAGCCCGACAGGGCTGGAGACCCAGTACTTC. Its translation is CASSPTGLETQYF.